This T cell receptor beta chain was captured in a study of blood T cell repertoires in COVID-19. On the study more broadly: In each case, the material was cDNA or gDNA derived from T cells, B-cell-depleted T cells, or PBMCs.

Libraries were prepared by immunoSEQ multiplex PCR; TCRdb keeps only in-frame clonotypes and omits some of them. This sample has 380,000 or so clones, with approximately 86% found just once. Those enrolled in Seattle joined during active infection and were followed longitudinally afterward. The clonotype was recovered from a woman aged 60-75 years with COVID-19, enrolled during active disease. Material for sequencing was peripheral blood.

The CDR3 coding sequence is TGTGCCATCAGTGAAGGGACTAGCGGGGGTCCTAGCACAGATACGCAGTATTTT. It codes for CAISEGTSGGPSTDTQYF. The chain links TRBV10-3 to TRBJ2-3, with TRBD2 matching 14 bases. V was pared by 3 bases and J by 0 bases, with 5 bases of the junction left unmatched. Germline loops: CDR1 ENHRY, CDR2 SYGVKD. The length of the CDR3 is 18 residues.